This T cell receptor beta chain was profiled in a study of T cell changes during pregnancy in multiple sclerosis. Sequenced by immunoSEQ multiplex PCR; TCRdb stores in-frame clones only, minus some. Of fewer than 60,000 clones in the sample, approximately 95% were seen once. Looked up from germline, CDR1 is SGHNT and CDR2 is YYREEE (reference sequence). Trimming cost V 5 bases and J 6 bases; bases outside gene matches: 1. CDR3 length equals 12 residues. This clonotype was obtained from a female donor with multiple sclerosis, enrolled in a pregnancy study. The specimen comprised CD8+ T cells from peripheral blood mononuclear cells, sampled in the first trimester of pregnancy. V gene TRBV5-4 combines with J gene TRBJ2-1; TRBD2 matches at 8 bases. CDR3 loop: CASRTSANEQFF. In DNA form, the CDR3 reads TGTGCCAGCAGGACTAGCGCCAATGAGCAGTTCTTC. The full variable domain, in which reference TRBV5-4 and TRBJ2-1 provide the parts outside the CDR3, is ETGVTQSPTHLIKTRGQQVTLRCSSQSGHNTVSWYQQALGQGPQFIFQYYREEENGRGNFPPRFSGLQFPNYSSELNVNALELDDSALYLCASRTSANEQFFGPGTRLTVL.